The 32 T cell receptor beta chains below were found in one sample sequenced in a study of cytomegalovirus exposure and HLA in healthy donors. Vbeta (60) and Jbeta (13) primers were used in the PCR. Clones were sequenced by immunoSEQ multiplex PCR, and TCRdb holds only the in-frame ones, with some missing. The sample records more than 95,000 clones, about three quarters being singletons. Sequencing input: PBMCs. These receptor sequences come from a man aged 30 to 39 in good health and CMV-seronegative.

The genes are TRBV15 and TRBJ2-2; no firm D call. V gave up 0 bases and J gave up 6 bases, with 5 bases separating them. The V gene's germline CDR1 is LNHNV and CDR2 YYDKDF (reference sequence). The CDR3 runs 13 residues. For the CDR3, the DNA is TGTGCCACCAGCAGAGACGAGCCCGGGGAGCTGTTTTTT. Translating gives CATSRDEPGELFF.

This clone occurred a few times. Other DNA sequences in this sample translate to the same CDR3. The chain joins TRBV18 to TRBJ1-3; D may be TRBD1 (6 bases). Germline-derived CDR1 and CDR2 are KGHSH and LQKENI. There are 14 residues in the CDR3. V lost 5 bases and J 2 bases, leaving 10 bases between the germline ends. The CDR3 is CASSVQGTGNTIYF. In DNA form, the CDR3 reads TGTGCCAGCTCAGTACAGGGAACTGGAAACACCATATATTTT. Together with reference TRBV18 and TRBJ1-3, the CDR3 gives the full variable domain: NAGVMQNPRHLVRRRGQEARLRCSPMKGHSHVYWYRQLPEEGLKFMVYLQKENIIDESGMPKERFSAEFPKEGPSILRIQQVVRGDSAAYFCASSVQGTGNTIYFGEGSWLTVV.

J is TRBJ2-3 and V is TRBV11-2; D possibly corresponds to TRBD2 (6 bases). Looked up from germline, CDR1 is SGHAT and CDR2 is FQNNGV. The V and J ends lost 0 bases and 0 bases respectively, with 13 bases between them. This CDR3 is 17 amino acids long. CDR3 region: CASSLEELAWSTDTQYF. The DNA for the CDR3 is TGTGCCAGCAGCTTAGAAGAGCTAGCGTGGAGCACAGATACGCAGTATTTT.

The rearrangement uses TRBV7-9 and TRBJ1-1, with 7 nucleotides matching TRBD1. This CDR3 has 14 residues. J gave up 1 base and V 7 bases, and 6 bases lay outside the gene matches. CDR1 and CDR2 from the germline V gene are SEHNR and FQNEAQ (reference sequence). The CDR3 DNA reads as TGTGCCAGCATTACAGGGGCAGGGAACACTGAAGCTTTCTTT. This encodes CASITGAGNTEAFF.

This clone is a singleton in its sample. The rearrangement links TRBV4-1 to TRBJ2-5; D unresolved. V dropped 9 bases and J dropped 5 bases, with 10 bases sitting between them. This CDR3 has 11 residues. Germline CDR1 is MGHRA and CDR2 is YSYEKL. The DNA for the CDR3 is TGCGCCAGTCGCTGGCGGGAGACCCAGTACTTC. This codes for CASRWRETQYF.

The chain couples TRBV28 to TRBJ1-2; TRBD1 aligns across 7 bases. The CDR3 consists of 16 residues. J was trimmed by 8 bases and V by 2 bases; bases with no gene match: 14. Germline CDR1 reads MDHEN; CDR2 reads SYDVKM. The CDR3 spells CASSLDYRGIAQGYTF. The CDR3 nucleotides read TGTGCCAGCAGTTTAGATTACAGGGGTATTGCGCAGGGCTACACCTTC.

The V gene is TRBV5-8, the J gene TRBJ2-3; the match to TRBD2 covers 15 bases. This CDR3 is 17 amino acids long. CDR1 and CDR2 (germline): SGHTS, YDEGEE. V shed 4 bases, J shed 4 bases, and the junction held 7 bases outside the gene matches. CDR3 in amino acids: CASSPEGTSGGPDTQYF. DNA of the CDR3: TGTGCCAGCAGCCCAGAGGGGACTAGCGGGGGGCCAGATACGCAGTATTTT. The variable domain in full, completed from reference TRBV5-8 and TRBJ2-3, reads EAGVTQSPTHLIKTRGQQATLRCSPISGHTSVYWYQQALGLGLQFLLWYDEGEERNRGNFPPRFSGRQFPNYSSELNVNALELEDSALYLCASSPEGTSGGPDTQYFGPGTRLTVL.

This clone is a singleton in its sample. The rearrangement uses TRBV7-2 and TRBJ2-7; possibly TRBD2 for D (6 bases). Per the germline V gene, CDR1 is SGHTA and CDR2 is FQGNSA. The V end lost 5 bases, the J end lost 4 bases, and 9 bases lay between the germline ends. This CDR3 spans 12 amino acids. The CDR3 coding sequence is TGTGCCAGCAGCAGTAGCGGATACGAGCAGTACTTC. Protein sequence: CASSSSGYEQYF.

The chain couples TRBV7-8 to TRBJ2-7; 10 bases align to TRBD1. CDR3 length: 14 amino acids. Trimming at V came to 6 bases and at J to 6 bases, leaving 8 bases not matched to a gene. Looked up from germline, CDR1 is SGHVS and CDR2 is FQNEAQ. The DNA for the CDR3 is TGTGCCAGCAGTTCACCGGGACAGGGGAGCGAGCAGTACTTC. This encodes CASSSPGQGSEQYF.

The rearrangement links TRBV6-1 to TRBJ2-5; perhaps TRBD1 as D (6 bases). This CDR3 has 14 residues. V lost 1 base and J lost 1, with 7 bases in between. Germline CDR1 is MNHNS and CDR2 is SASEGT. Written as DNA, the CDR3 is TGTGCCAGCAGTGAAGTGGACAGCCAAGAGACCCAGTACTTC. It yields the protein CASSEVDSQETQYF.

This rearrangement joins TRBV29-1 to TRBJ2-1; D not certain. Trimming left V 3 bases short and J 5 bases short, with 11 bases between. The CDR3 extends over 13 amino acids. Germline values: CDR1 SQVTM, CDR2 ANQGSEA. In DNA form, the CDR3 reads TGCAGCGTTGAGGCTGCAGTCAACAATGAGCAGTTCTTC. Encoded protein: CSVEAAVNNEQFF.

The genes are TRBV2 and TRBJ2-7, with 8 bases fitting TRBD1. Germline lookup yields CDR1 SNHLY and CDR2 FYNNEI. Trimming took 9 bases from V and 0 from J; bases not matched to a gene: 22. This CDR3 contains 19 residues. The CDR3 sequence: CARHYRTGNAVGSSYEQYF. CDR3 DNA: TGTGCCAGGCACTACAGGACAGGGAATGCGGTGGGTAGCTCCTACGAGCAGTACTTC.

The J gene is TRBJ2-7, the V gene TRBV7-9; D is possibly TRBD2 (5 bases). The CDR3 sequence is 15 residues long. With 0 bases removed from V and 3 bases from J, the gap between germline ends came to 12 bases. Per the germline V gene, CDR1 is SEHNR and CDR2 is FQNEAQ (reference sequence). CDR3 sequence: CASSLALDWSYEQYF. In DNA form, the CDR3 reads TGTGCCAGCAGCTTAGCCTTGGACTGGAGCTACGAGCAGTACTTC.

The rearrangement joins TRBV19 to TRBJ1-6; D is undetermined. The CDR3 covers 13 residues. With 7 bases removed from V and 7 bases from J, the gap between germline ends came to 11 bases. Germline CDR1 LNHDA, CDR2 SQIVND (reference sequence). CDR3 in DNA: TGTGCCAGTAAGACTAGGGAGAATTCACCCCTCCACTTT. Translation gives CASKTRENSPLHF.

This rearrangement joins TRBV11-2 to TRBJ2-2; a weak D match, TRBD1 (6 bases). The germline gives CDR1 SGHAT, CDR2 FQNNGV. Trimming removed 5 bases at V and 0 bases at J, with 16 bases between. The CDR3 is 17 residues long. CDR3 bases: TGTGCCAGCAGCCCTGGACAGTCGATCGCGAACACCGGGGAGCTGTTTTTT. Its protein is CASSPGQSIANTGELFF.

In its sample, this clone was seen once. V and J are TRBV6-6 and TRBJ1-5; D may be TRBD1 (5 bases). The CDR3 consists of 15 residues. Per germline, CDR1 MNHNY and CDR2 SVGAGI (reference sequence). V dropped 3 bases and J dropped 4 bases, with 13 bases sitting between them. CDR3 protein: CASSYGGSWNQPQHF. For the CDR3, the DNA is TGTGCCAGCAGTTATGGGGGGAGTTGGAATCAGCCCCAGCATTTT.

The chain links TRBV9 to TRBJ2-1; D ambiguous. The V and J ends lost 4 bases and 8 bases respectively, with 13 bases between them. The CDR3 consists of 13 residues. Per germline, CDR1 SGDLS and CDR2 YYNGEE. CDR3: CASSPRLSDEQFF. Written as DNA, the CDR3 is TGTGCCAGCAGCCCCCGTCTCAGCGATGAGCAGTTCTTC. The variable domain in full, completed from reference TRBV9 and TRBJ2-1, reads DSGVTQTPKHLITATGQRVTLRCSPRSGDLSVYWYQQSLDQGLQFLIQYYNGEERAKGNILERFSAQQFPDLHSELNLSSLELGDSALYFCASSPRLSDEQFFGPGTRLTVL.

The table lists this clone with a few counts. This specimen includes other DNA sequences encoding the same CDR3. V and J are TRBV9 and TRBJ2-2; 9 bases match TRBD1. Looked up from germline, CDR1 is SGDLS and CDR2 is YYNGEE. V was clipped by 1 base and J by 7 bases; unmatched bases: 8. The CDR3 extends over 16 amino acids. In DNA form, the CDR3 reads TGTGCCAGCAGCGTATATACAGGGGGCCAGGGCGGGGAGCTGTTTTTT. Protein product: CASSVYTGGQGGELFF.

This clone is a singleton in its sample. The V and J genes are TRBV5-1 and TRBJ1-6; 8 bases line up with TRBD1. V lost 1 base, J lost 6 bases, and 6 bases stayed unmatched. Germline loops: CDR1 SGHRS, CDR2 YFSETQ. The CDR3 is 16 residues long. In DNA, the CDR3 is TGCGCCAGCAGCTTGATCCCAGGGGGCCTTAATTCACCCCTCCACTTT. Residues: CASSLIPGGLNSPLHF.

V usage is TRBV7-3 and J usage is TRBJ2-1; D perhaps matches TRBD1 (7 bases). The CDR3 runs 15 residues. Per the germline V gene, CDR1 is SGHTA and CDR2 is FQGTGA. V shed 1 base and J shed 9 bases, with 16 bases lying between them. CDR3 DNA sequence: TGTGCCAGCAGCTTAAAGGCAGGGGGAGGCGGTGAGCAGTTCTTC. Protein: CASSLKAGGGGEQFF.

The chain employs TRBV11-2 and TRBJ1-5; a possible D gene is TRBD1 (6 bases). CDR3 size: 14 residues. Trimming removed 2 bases at V and 5 bases at J, with 10 bases between. Germline V lookup: CDR1 SGHAT, CDR2 FQNNGV. The CDR3 here is CASSLWGGDQPQHF. The CDR3 nucleotides are TGTGCCAGCAGCTTATGGGGGGGCGATCAGCCCCAGCATTTT.

V is TRBV2 and J is TRBJ1-1, with D unclear. Germline loops: CDR1 SNHLY, CDR2 FYNNEI. This CDR3 spans 13 amino acids. V lost 2 bases, J lost 0 bases, and 4 bases lay in between. The CDR3, as DNA: TGTGCCAGCAGTGAATCAGTGAACACTGAAGCTTTCTTT. Translated: CASSESVNTEAFF.

V is TRBV7-9 and J is TRBJ1-2; D unclear. The CDR3 spans 13 residues. Per the germline V gene, CDR1 is SEHNR and CDR2 is FQNEAQ (reference sequence). V was cut by 0 bases and J by 8 bases, with 10 bases left in between. CDR3 nucleotide sequence: TGTGCCAGCAGCTTAGCCCCGGGGATGGGCTACACCTTC. Its translation is CASSLAPGMGYTF.

The rearrangement uses TRBV9 and TRBJ2-7, with a tentative D call TRBD1 (5 bases). The CDR3 totals 15 residues. Trimming cost V 4 bases and J 3 bases, with 17 bases left between them. Germline V gene lookup returns CDR1 SGDLS and CDR2 YYNGEE. CDR3 coding DNA: TGTGCCAGCAGCCCTGTAGGGGCAAACCTCTACGAGCAGTACTTC. It codes for CASSPVGANLYEQYF.

The rearrangement links TRBV30 to TRBJ2-7; 7 bases agree with TRBD2. V dropped 4 bases and J dropped 1; count of bases not matched to a gene: 4. This CDR3 comprises 13 residues. In germline, CDR1 is GTSNPN, CDR2 SVGIG (reference sequence). This CDR3 is CAWTRSGSYEQYF. CDR3 in DNA: TGTGCCTGGACCCGTAGCGGGTCCTACGAGCAGTACTTC.

About this clone itself: At the DNA level, this CDR3 is encoded by other sequences in the same sample as well. CDR3 in DNA: TGTGCCAGCAGTTTCGGGGGTAGCAATCAGCCCCAGCATTTT. Its translation is CASSFGGSNQPQHF. The chain links TRBV27 to TRBJ1-5, with D possibly being TRBD1 (5 bases). CDR3 length: 14 amino acids. The germline V gene has CDR1 MNHEY and CDR2 SMNVEV (reference sequence). With 3 bases removed from V and 0 bases from J, the gap between germline ends came to 6 bases.

The J gene is TRBJ1-2, the V gene TRBV2; D not resolved. V was clipped by 1 base and J by 1 base, with 16 bases between them. Germline loops: CDR1 SNHLY, CDR2 FYNNEI. CDR3 length: 17 amino acids. As DNA, the CDR3 is TGTGCCAGCAGTGAAGAGGGAGGAATGACCGATAACTATGGCTACACCTTC. This gives the protein CASSEEGGMTDNYGYTF. Complete variable domain (other parts from reference TRBV2 and TRBJ1-2): EPEVTQTPSHQVTQMGQEVILRCVPISNHLYFYWYRQILGQKVEFLVSFYNNEISEKSEIFDDQFSVERPDGSNFTLKIRSTKLEDSAMYFCASSEEGGMTDNYGYTFGSGTRLTVV.

This clone was observed a single time. The chain combines TRBV19 with TRBJ1-1; TRBD1 might be the D (5 bases). Germline V gene lookup returns CDR1 LNHDA and CDR2 SQIVND (reference sequence). This CDR3 comprises 14 residues. The V end was cut by 4 bases, the J end by 1 base, with 10 bases between. CDR3 coding DNA: TGTGCCAGTAGTACCCGACAGAGGAACACTGAAGCTTTCTTT. This gives the protein CASSTRQRNTEAFF.

In its sample, this clone was seen once. The chain recombines TRBV4-3 with TRBJ2-3, with TRBD2 as a possible D gene (7 bases). This CDR3 is 16 amino acids long. Germline V gene sequence: CDR1 LGHNA, CDR2 YSLEER. V shed 0 bases and J shed 7 bases, with 17 bases lying between them. CDR3 region: CASSQDSGGLANTQYF. For the CDR3, the DNA is TGCGCCAGCAGCCAAGATTCGGGGGGCCTAGCAAATACGCAGTATTTT.

The V gene is TRBV10-2, the J gene TRBJ1-1; possible D gene TRBD1, 5 bases. From germline, CDR1 is WSHSY and CDR2 SAAADI. The CDR3 sequence is 13 residues long. V was pared by 7 bases and J by 3 bases, with 12 bases between. The CDR3 bases are TGCGCCAGCATGGTAGCAGGGCACACTGAAGCTTTCTTT. It codes for CASMVAGHTEAFF.

Of note for this clone: The junction differs from germline at one of its ends, possibly a read error. The chain couples TRBV9 to TRBJ2-3; 11 bases line up with TRBD1. Germline V CDR1 and CDR2: SGDLS, YYNGEE. The CDR3 spans 16 residues. CDR3 sequence reads: CVSSVALDRGRGTQYF. CDR3 sequence (DNA): TGTGTCAGCAGCGTAGCTCTGGACAGGGGGCGAGGTACGCAGTATTTT.

The chain carries TRBV2 and TRBJ1-5; 8 bases match TRBD1. Germline V lookup: CDR1 SNHLY, CDR2 FYNNEI. The V and J ends lost 5 bases and 0 bases, in that order; junction bases with no gene match: 9. The CDR3 extends over 17 amino acids. The CDR3 region is CASSSDRGVGSNQPQHF. The CDR3 region has the DNA TGTGCCAGCAGTTCAGACAGGGGCGTAGGTAGCAATCAGCCCCAGCATTTT.